This T cell receptor (beta chain) was identified during a study of shared clonotypes between healthy human individuals. In the naive CD8 group, cells lacked CD45RO and were positively selected for CCR7, so terminally differentiated effector memory CD45RA+ cells were left out. Trimming at V came to 5 bases and at J to 4 bases, leaving 11 bases not matched to a gene. The CDR3 has 16 amino acids. CDR1 and CDR2 (germline): PRHDT, FYEKMQ (reference sequence). The repertoire was sequenced with immunoSEQ multiplex PCR; TCRdb's copy has only in-frame clones and lacks some. The sample has around 620,000 clones, 85% to 95% seen once.

This TCR was recovered from a woman aged 25 to 39 in good health. The sample was naive CD8+ T cells sorted from blood. This rearrangement joins TRBV13 to TRBJ2-4; 7 bases line up with TRBD1. This chain's CDR3 is CASSPTLTGRKNIQYF. The CDR3 DNA sequence: TGTGCCAGCAGCCCGACACTGACAGGGCGGAAAAACATTCAGTACTTC.